Below, 20 T cell receptor beta chains from the same sample are listed, as sequenced in a study of long-term antiretroviral therapy in people with HIV. They ran version v3.0 of the immunoSEQ assay at survey level. The method was immunoSEQ multiplex PCR; TCRdb's version includes in-frame clones alone and lacks a portion of them. Of 35,000 to 45,000 clones detected, approximately 94% appear once; the ten largest clones hold about 3.6%. The sample was unsorted PBMCs, taken 4.1 years after starting antiretroviral therapy. The receptors shown here come from a woman in her forties or fifties with HIV.

The chain combines TRBV9 with TRBJ2-5; D is ambiguous. V gave up 0 bases and J gave up 2 bases, with 5 bases separating them. The germline V gene has CDR1 SGDLS and CDR2 YYNGEE. This CDR3 region has 13 residues. This CDR3 is CASSVAGQETQYF. In DNA form, the CDR3 reads TGTGCCAGCAGCGTAGCGGGTCAAGAGACCCAGTACTTC.

V usage is TRBV5-1 and J usage is TRBJ2-3; 9 bases align to TRBD2. There are 15 residues in the CDR3. Germline assignment: CDR1 SGHRS and CDR2 YFSETQ. V lost 0 bases, J lost 3 bases, and 2 bases stayed unmatched. This CDR3 reads CASSLERGDTDTQYF. The CDR3 bases are TGCGCCAGCAGCTTGGAGCGGGGGGATACAGATACGCAGTATTTT.

The chain is built from TRBV5-6 and TRBJ1-1; no firm D call. Germline-derived CDR1 and CDR2 are SGHDT and YYEEEE. V lost 2 bases and J lost 3, with 5 bases in between. The CDR3 totals 12 residues. The CDR3 loop reads CASSFRDTEAFF. CDR3 nucleotides: TGTGCCAGCAGCTTTAGGGACACTGAAGCTTTCTTT.

This chain uses TRBV7-2 with TRBJ1-3; D perhaps matches TRBD1 (5 bases). Germline loops: CDR1 SGHTA, CDR2 FQGNSA. Trimming cost V 5 bases and J 4 bases, with 12 bases left between them. The CDR3 consists of 14 residues. CDR3 region: CASSPPGPGNTIYF. CDR3 nucleotide sequence: TGTGCCAGCAGCCCCCCGGGGCCCGGAAACACCATATATTTT. Using reference TRBV7-2 and TRBJ1-3 for the parts outside the CDR3, the full variable domain is GAGVSQSPSNKVTEKGKDVELRCDPISGHTALYWYRQSLGQGLEFLIYFQGNSAPDKSGLPSDRFSAERTGGSVSTLTIQRTQQEDSAVYLCASSPPGPGNTIYFGEGSWLTVV.

This chain connects TRBV6-7 to TRBJ2-1; maybe TRBD1 (5 bases). TRBV6-7 is designated an ORF whose function remains uncertain. V was pared by 0 bases and J by 6 bases, with 12 bases between. This CDR3 has 15 residues. Here the CDR3 DNA reads TGTGCCAGCAGTTACTCGAAGGGGTTGGGCAATGAGCAGTTCTTC. Translating gives CASSYSKGLGNEQFF.

This chain uses TRBV4-1 with TRBJ1-2; a weak D match, TRBD1 (6 bases). The CDR3 is made up of 16 amino acids. Trimming pared 6 bases from V and 4 bases from J, leaving 21 bases between. The V gene's germline CDR1 is MGHRA and CDR2 YSYEKL. The CDR3 sequence: CASRLETGTRGYGYTF. CDR3 coding DNA: TGCGCCAGCAGGCTCGAAACAGGGACACGGGGCTATGGCTACACCTTC.

This rearrangement joins TRBV6-5 to TRBJ2-2, with 10 bases lining up with TRBD2. Germline V CDR1 and CDR2: MNHEY, SVGAGI. This CDR3 is 15 amino acids long. The junction had 7 bases not matched to a gene; V was cut back by 6 bases and J by 6 bases. The DNA of the CDR3 is TGTGCCAGCAGCCGCAGGCTAGCGGGGGCCGGGGAGCTGTTTTTT. It is translated as CASSRRLAGAGELFF.

The chain uses TRBV2 and TRBJ2-2; 8 nucleotides line up with TRBD1. The CDR3 runs to 16 residues. The V gene's germline CDR1 is SNHLY and CDR2 FYNNEI. Trimming cost V 6 bases and J 6 bases; bases outside gene matches: 12. DNA for the CDR3: TGTGCCAGCAGCCTTGGGGGGACAGGAGGGCCCGGGGAGCTGTTTTTT. Translated, it gives CASSLGGTGGPGELFF.

The rearrangement joins TRBV11-2 to TRBJ2-5; 7 bases align to TRBD2. This CDR3 region has 15 residues. The trim removed 1 base at V and 5 bases at J, leaving 7 bases unmatched. Per the germline V gene, CDR1 is SGHAT and CDR2 is FQNNGV. The CDR3 sequence is CASSLAGGDRETQYF. The CDR3 nucleotides read TGTGCCAGCAGCTTAGCTGGGGGGGATAGGGAGACCCAGTACTTC.

The chain uses TRBV19 and TRBJ2-5; 11 bases align to TRBD1. CDR1 and CDR2 from the germline V gene are LNHDA and SQIVND (reference sequence). V lost 4 bases to trimming and J lost 5 bases; unmatched junction nucleotides: 6. The CDR3 totals 15 residues. CDR3 coding DNA: TGTGCCAGTAGTACCGGACAGGGGGCGCGGGAGACCCAGTACTTC. The encoded protein is CASSTGQGARETQYF.

The chain links TRBV7-9 to TRBJ2-2; D assignment may be TRBD1 or TRBD2 (6 bases each). The CDR3 has 16 amino acids. In germline, CDR1 is SEHNR, CDR2 FQNEAQ (reference sequence). Trimming left V 3 bases short and J 5 bases short, with 16 bases between. The CDR3 here is CASSFLGRGGTGELFF. CDR3 bases: TGTGCCAGCAGCTTTCTGGGCAGGGGAGGAACCGGGGAGCTGTTTTTT.

This clone was picked up a small number of times. The chain uses TRBV7-2 and TRBJ2-7; TRBD2 is a possible D gene (6 bases). V was clipped by 2 bases and J by 2 bases, with 10 bases between them. The CDR3 sequence is 14 residues long. Germline-derived CDR1 and CDR2 are SGHTA and FQGNSA. Here the CDR3 DNA reads TGTGCCAGCAGCTTAAGCGGGCAGCCCTACGAGCAGTACTTC. As protein: CASSLSGQPYEQYF.

The V and J genes are TRBV6-5 and TRBJ1-1; 8 bases match TRBD1. With 4 bases clipped from V and 3 bases from J, the junction kept 10 bases outside the gene matches. This CDR3 has 16 residues. The V gene's germline CDR1 is MNHEY and CDR2 SVGAGI. CDR3 protein: CASSFSQGARDTEAFF. CDR3 coding DNA: TGTGCCAGCAGTTTCTCTCAGGGGGCTCGAGACACTGAAGCTTTCTTT.

The gene calls are TRBV6-1 and TRBJ1-5, with no clear D. The CDR3 sequence is 15 residues long. V was cut by 7 bases and J by 0 bases, with 13 bases left in between. Germline assignment: CDR1 MNHNS and CDR2 SASEGT. The CDR3 nucleotides read TGTGCCAGCAAGGTCTCGGTAGATAGCAATCAGCCCCAGCATTTT. Its translation is CASKVSVDSNQPQHF.

The genes are TRBV6-1 and TRBJ2-1; D is possibly TRBD2 (7 bases). This CDR3 region has 14 residues. CDR1 is MNHNS, CDR2 SASEGT, per germline. The CDR3 coding sequence is TGTGCAAGCGGAACCCACGGGGGGCCCTATGAGCAGTTCTTC. Amino acids: CASGTHGGPYEQFF.

This clone was detected once. The chain combines TRBV29-1 with TRBJ1-1; a possible D gene is TRBD1 (5 bases). V was shortened by 4 bases and J by 0 bases, with 12 bases between the two germline ends. The CDR3 is 14 amino acids. Germline loops: CDR1 SQVTM, CDR2 ANQGSEA. CDR3 bases: TGCAGCGTTGGTGGGGCCCGCGTGAACACTGAAGCTTTCTTT. It codes for CSVGGARVNTEAFF.

V is TRBV29-1 and J is TRBJ1-1, with D perhaps matching TRBD1 (5 bases). Trimming pared 4 bases from V and 10 bases from J, leaving 13 bases between. The germline V gene encodes CDR1 SQVTM and CDR2 ANQGSEA. CDR3 length: 11 residues. This CDR3 reads CSVVPGLRAFF. The DNA of the CDR3 is TGCAGCGTTGTTCCAGGGCTCAGAGCTTTCTTT.

This chain connects TRBV19 to TRBJ1-3; no definite D call. Germline V lookup: CDR1 LNHDA, CDR2 SQIVND (reference sequence). The CDR3 loop spans 16 amino acids. Trimming took 6 bases from V and 4 from J, leaving 19 bases between them. CDR3 bases: TGTGCCAGTAGGTCCCCAGTGGGTTCCAGCGGAAACACCATATATTTT. Its translation is CASRSPVGSSGNTIYF.

The chain combines TRBV7-3 with TRBJ1-1; D not certain. The CDR3 extends over 13 amino acids. V was pared by 5 bases and J by 4 bases, with 11 bases between. Germline CDR1 reads SGHTA; CDR2 reads FQGTGA. The CDR3 is CASSAEVLTEAFF. The CDR3 DNA reads TGTGCCAGCAGCGCCGAAGTCCTCACTGAAGCTTTCTTT.

This chain connects TRBV19 to TRBJ2-5; D ambiguous. The CDR3 is 11 residues long. CDR1 and CDR2 from the germline V gene are LNHDA and SQIVND (reference sequence). The V end lost 9 bases, the J end lost 1 base, and 6 bases lay between the germline ends. The CDR3: CASRAQETQYF. The DNA of the CDR3 is TGTGCCAGCCGCGCCCAAGAGACCCAGTACTTC.